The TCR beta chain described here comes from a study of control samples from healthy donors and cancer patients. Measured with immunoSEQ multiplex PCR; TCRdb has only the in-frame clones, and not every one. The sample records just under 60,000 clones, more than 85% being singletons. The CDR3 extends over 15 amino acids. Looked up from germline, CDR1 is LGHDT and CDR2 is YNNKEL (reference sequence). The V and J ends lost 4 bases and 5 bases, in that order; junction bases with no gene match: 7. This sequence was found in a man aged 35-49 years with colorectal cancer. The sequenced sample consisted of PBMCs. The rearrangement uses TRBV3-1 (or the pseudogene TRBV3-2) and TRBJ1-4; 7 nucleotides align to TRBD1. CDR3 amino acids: CASSLRQGRNEKLFF. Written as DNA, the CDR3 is TGTGCCAGCAGCCTTAGACAGGGCCGGAATGAAAAACTGTTTTTT.